Listed below are T cell receptor beta chains from one sample, sequenced in a study of PD-L1 blockade in urothelial cancer. Method: immunoSEQ multiplex PCR; TCRdb's copy keeps in-frame clones and lacks some. Of some 19,000 clones detected, around 91% appear once; the ten largest clones hold roughly 15%. The material sequenced was PBMCs, taken around atezolizumab (anti-PD-L1) treatment. These receptors were collected from a woman aged 60-75 years with urothelial cancer. Each CDR3 is given with its conserved first and last residue. The D gene is left open where the match is weak. The listing skips clone size in some rows; elsewhere it reads once, few, many or a size class.

NA,NA,TRBV6-5,TRBJ2-1,CASSYSLGDWNNEQFF,TGTGCCAGCAGTTACTCCCTAGGGGACTGGAACAATGAGCAGTTCTTC
NA,NA,TRBV12-5,TRBJ2-3,CASGSGVRGADTQYF,TGTGCTAGTGGTTCGGGCGTCAGGGGAGCAGATACGCAGTATTTT
once,NA,TRBV19,TRBJ1-5,CASSISRDSNQPQHF,TGTGCCAGTAGTATAAGCCGGGATAGCAATCAGCCCCAGCATTTT
few,NA,TRBV11-1,TRBJ2-1,CASSLGQRGGEGEQFF,TGTGCCAGCAGCTTAGGACAAAGGGGGGGCGAGGGTGAGCAGTTCTTC
NA,NA,TRBV5-1,TRBJ2-1,CASSLGDSYNEQFF,TGCGCCAGCAGCTTGGGAGACAGTTACAATGAGCAGTTCTTC
once,NA,TRBV11-2,TRBJ2-7,CASSLRSFYEQYF,TGTGCCAGCAGCTTAAGGAGTTTCTACGAGCAGTACTTC
NA,TRBD1,TRBV7-9,TRBJ2-7,CASSWYRDRVSPRDEQYF,TGTGCCAGCAGCTGGTACCGGGACAGGGTTTCCCCGCGTGACGAGCAGTACTTC
NA,TRBD1,TRBV18,TRBJ1-2,CASSPDRANGYTF,TGTGCCAGCTCACCAGACAGGGCTAATGGCTACACCTTC
once,NA,TRBV28,TRBJ2-7,CASSFAFRGEYEQYF,TGTGCCAGCAGTTTTGCGTTCAGGGGCGAATACGAGCAGTACTTC
NA,NA,TRBV5-1,TRBJ2-7,CASSSSSLSGEQYF,TGCGCCAGCAGCTCCTCCTCCCTCAGCGGCGAGCAGTACTTC
NA,TRBD1,TRBV19,TRBJ1-5,CASSIAGQLNQPQHF,TGTGCCAGTAGTATAGCGGGACAGCTCAATCAGCCCCAGCATTTT
once,TRBD2,TRBV7-9,TRBJ2-2,CASSLPFRLAGPGELFF,TGTGCCAGCAGCTTACCCTTTCGACTAGCGGGACCCGGGGAGCTGTTTTTT
NA,NA,TRBV28,TRBJ2-1,CASSPGTMGSHNEQFF,TGTGCCAGCAGTCCCGGGACAATGGGATCCCACAATGAGCAGTTCTTC
NA,TRBD1,TRBV29-1,TRBJ2-7,CSVETGAPSLYF,TGCAGCGTTGAAACAGGGGCTCCCTCCCTGTACTTC
NA,NA,TRBV5-1,TRBJ2-1,CASSLAIRETGNEQFF,TGCGCCAGCAGCTTGGCCATAAGGGAAACAGGCAATGAGCAGTTCTTC
few,NA,TRBV15,TRBJ1-1,CATSRALSGAGAFF,TGTGCCACCAGCAGAGCGCTGTCTGGGGCCGGAGCTTTCTTT
NA,TRBD2,TRBV7-2,TRBJ2-7,CASSLALSGSPLYEQYF,TGTGCCAGCAGCTTAGCCCTTAGCGGGAGCCCTCTCTACGAGCAGTACTTC
NA,TRBD1,TRBV5-4,TRBJ1-1,CASSLGTGGNTEAFF,TGTGCCAGCAGCTTGGGGACAGGGGGGAACACTGAAGCTTTCTTT
NA,TRBD1,TRBV5-1,TRBJ2-1,CASSLGGQGKYNEQFF,TGCGCCAGCAGCTTGGGGGGACAGGGGAAGTACAATGAGCAGTTCTTC
NA,TRBD1,TRBV6-6,TRBJ1-2,CASSPGTERGYTF,TGTGCCAGCAGCCCCGGGACAGAGCGTGGCTACACCTTC
NA,NA,TRBV9,TRBJ2-5,CASSVRSGGKETQYF,TGTGCCAGCAGCGTAAGATCCGGCGGGAAAGAGACCCAGTACTTC
NA,NA,TRBV6-5,TRBJ2-7,CASSYGGSRSSYEQYF,TGTGCCAGCAGTTATGGAGGGTCCCGGAGCTCCTACGAGCAGTACTTC